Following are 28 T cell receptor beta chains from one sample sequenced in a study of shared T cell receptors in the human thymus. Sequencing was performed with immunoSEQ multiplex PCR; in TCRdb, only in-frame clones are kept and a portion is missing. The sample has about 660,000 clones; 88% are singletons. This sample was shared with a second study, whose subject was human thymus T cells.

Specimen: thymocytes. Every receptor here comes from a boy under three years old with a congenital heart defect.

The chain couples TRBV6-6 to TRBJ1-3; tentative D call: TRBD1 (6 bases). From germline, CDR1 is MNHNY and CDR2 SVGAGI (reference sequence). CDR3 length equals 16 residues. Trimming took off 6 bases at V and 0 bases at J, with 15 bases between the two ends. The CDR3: CASSLGASSSGNTIYF. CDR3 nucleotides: TGTGCCAGCAGCCTGGGGGCCTCAAGCTCTGGAAACACCATATATTTT.

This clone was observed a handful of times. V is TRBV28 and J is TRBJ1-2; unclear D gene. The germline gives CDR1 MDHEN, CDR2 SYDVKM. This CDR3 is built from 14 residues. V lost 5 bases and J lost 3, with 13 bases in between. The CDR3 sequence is CASSRPGVDYGYTF. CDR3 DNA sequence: TGTGCCAGCAGTCGTCCGGGAGTAGACTATGGCTACACCTTC.

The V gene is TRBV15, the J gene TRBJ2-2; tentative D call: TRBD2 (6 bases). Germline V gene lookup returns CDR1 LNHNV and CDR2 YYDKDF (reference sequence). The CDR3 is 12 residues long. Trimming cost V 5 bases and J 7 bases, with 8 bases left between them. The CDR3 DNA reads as TGTGCCACCAGCGCGGGGTACGGGGAGCTGTTTTTT. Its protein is CATSAGYGELFF.

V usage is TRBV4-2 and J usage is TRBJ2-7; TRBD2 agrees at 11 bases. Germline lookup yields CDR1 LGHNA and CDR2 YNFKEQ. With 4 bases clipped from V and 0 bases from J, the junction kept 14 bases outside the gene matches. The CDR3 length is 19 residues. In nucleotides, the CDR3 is TGTGCCAGCAGCCCAGACCCCAAAGATAGCGGGAGGGCCTCCTACGAGCAGTACTTC. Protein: CASSPDPKDSGRASYEQYF.

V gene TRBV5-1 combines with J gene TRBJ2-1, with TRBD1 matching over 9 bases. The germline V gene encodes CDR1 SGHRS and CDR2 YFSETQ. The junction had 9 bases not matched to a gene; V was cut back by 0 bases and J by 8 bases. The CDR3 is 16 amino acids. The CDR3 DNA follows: TGCGCCAGCAGCTTGGAGGGACAGGGTATTGGAGATGAGCAGTTCTTC. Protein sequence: CASSLEGQGIGDEQFF.

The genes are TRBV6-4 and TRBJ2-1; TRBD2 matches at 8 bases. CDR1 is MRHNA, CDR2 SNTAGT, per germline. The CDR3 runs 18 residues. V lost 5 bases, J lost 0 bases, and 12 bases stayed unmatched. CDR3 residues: CASSTGTSPTRSYNEQFF. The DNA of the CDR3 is TGTGCCAGCAGTACCGGGACTAGTCCCACTCGCTCCTACAATGAGCAGTTCTTC.

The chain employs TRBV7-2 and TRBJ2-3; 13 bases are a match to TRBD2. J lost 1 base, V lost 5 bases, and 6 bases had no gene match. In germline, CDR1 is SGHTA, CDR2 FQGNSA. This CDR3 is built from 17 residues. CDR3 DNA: TGTGCCAGCAGCCCCGGACTAGCGGGAGAGGGCACAGATACGCAGTATTTT. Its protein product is CASSPGLAGEGTDTQYF.

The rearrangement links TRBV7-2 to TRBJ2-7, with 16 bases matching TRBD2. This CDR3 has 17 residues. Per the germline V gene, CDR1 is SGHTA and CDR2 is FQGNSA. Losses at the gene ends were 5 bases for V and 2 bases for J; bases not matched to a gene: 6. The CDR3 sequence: CASSQGGTSGRAYEQYF. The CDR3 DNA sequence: TGTGCCAGCAGCCAGGGGGGGACTAGCGGGAGGGCCTACGAGCAGTACTTC.

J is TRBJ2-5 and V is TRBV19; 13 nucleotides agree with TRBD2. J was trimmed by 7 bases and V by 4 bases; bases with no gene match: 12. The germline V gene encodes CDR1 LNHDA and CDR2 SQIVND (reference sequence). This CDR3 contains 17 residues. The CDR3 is CASSTTKLAGGPSTQYF. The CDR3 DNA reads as TGTGCCAGTAGTACGACAAAACTAGCGGGAGGGCCATCGACCCAGTACTTC.

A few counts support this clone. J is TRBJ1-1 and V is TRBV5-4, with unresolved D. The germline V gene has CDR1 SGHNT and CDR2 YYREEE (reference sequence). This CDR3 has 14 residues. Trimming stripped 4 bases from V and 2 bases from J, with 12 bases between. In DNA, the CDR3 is TGTGCCAGCAGCCAGTCGTTCAGTAACACTGAAGCTTTCTTT. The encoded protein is CASSQSFSNTEAFF.

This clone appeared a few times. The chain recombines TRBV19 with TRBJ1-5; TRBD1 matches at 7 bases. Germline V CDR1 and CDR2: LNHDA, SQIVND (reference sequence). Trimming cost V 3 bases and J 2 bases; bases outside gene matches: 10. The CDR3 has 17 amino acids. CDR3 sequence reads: CASSMTPGGAGNQPQHF. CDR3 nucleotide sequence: TGTGCCAGTAGTATGACCCCAGGGGGAGCAGGCAATCAGCCCCAGCATTTT.

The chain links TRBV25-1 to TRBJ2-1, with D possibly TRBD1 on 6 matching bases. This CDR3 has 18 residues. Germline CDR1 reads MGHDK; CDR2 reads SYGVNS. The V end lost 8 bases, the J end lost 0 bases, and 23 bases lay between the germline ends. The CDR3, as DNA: TGTGCCAGCTGCTGCACAACACAGGGCTCCTACTCCTACAATGAGCAGTTCTTC. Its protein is CASCCTTQGSYSYNEQFF.

DNA of the CDR3: TGTGCCAGCAGCCCGGAACAGGGGGCCCACTCCTACGAGCAGTACTTC. It yields the protein CASSPEQGAHSYEQYF. V usage is TRBV5-4 and J usage is TRBJ2-7; TRBD1 aligns across 9 bases. V trimming: 4 bases; J trimming: 0 bases; junction bases outside the gene matches: 8. The CDR3 covers 16 residues. The germline gives CDR1 SGHNT, CDR2 YYREEE (reference sequence).

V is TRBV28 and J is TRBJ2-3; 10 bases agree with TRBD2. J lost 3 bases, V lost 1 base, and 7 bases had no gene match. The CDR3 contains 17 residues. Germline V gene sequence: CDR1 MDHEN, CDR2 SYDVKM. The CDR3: CASSLSWQREGTDTQYF. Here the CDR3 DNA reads TGTGCCAGCAGTTTATCGTGGCAGCGGGAGGGGACAGATACGCAGTATTTT.

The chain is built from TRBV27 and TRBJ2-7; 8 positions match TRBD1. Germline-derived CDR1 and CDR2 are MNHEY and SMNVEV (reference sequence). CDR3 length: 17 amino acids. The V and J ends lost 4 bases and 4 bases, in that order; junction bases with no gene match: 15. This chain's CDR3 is CASSSLDRVGPRYEQYF. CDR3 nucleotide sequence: TGTGCCAGCAGTTCCCTGGACAGGGTTGGGCCTAGATACGAGCAGTACTTC.

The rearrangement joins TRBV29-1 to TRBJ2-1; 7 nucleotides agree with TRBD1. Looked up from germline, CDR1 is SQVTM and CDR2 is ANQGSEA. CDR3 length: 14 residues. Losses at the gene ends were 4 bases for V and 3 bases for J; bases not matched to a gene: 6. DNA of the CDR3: TGCAGCGTTGGATTCGGGACAGTCTACAATGAGCAGTTCTTC. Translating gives CSVGFGTVYNEQFF.

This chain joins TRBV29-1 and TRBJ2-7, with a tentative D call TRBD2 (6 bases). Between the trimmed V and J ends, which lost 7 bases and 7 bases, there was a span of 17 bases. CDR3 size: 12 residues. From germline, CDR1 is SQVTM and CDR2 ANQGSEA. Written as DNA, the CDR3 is TGCAGCGCCGGGACTGGAAATAAGGAGCAGTACTTC. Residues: CSAGTGNKEQYF.

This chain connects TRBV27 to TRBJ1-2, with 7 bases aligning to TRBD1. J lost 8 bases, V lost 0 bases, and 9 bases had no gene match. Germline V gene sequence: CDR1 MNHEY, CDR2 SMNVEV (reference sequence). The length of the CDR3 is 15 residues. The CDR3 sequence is CASSLSFGDRDGYTF. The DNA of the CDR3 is TGTGCCAGCAGTTTATCGTTCGGCGACAGGGACGGCTACACCTTC.

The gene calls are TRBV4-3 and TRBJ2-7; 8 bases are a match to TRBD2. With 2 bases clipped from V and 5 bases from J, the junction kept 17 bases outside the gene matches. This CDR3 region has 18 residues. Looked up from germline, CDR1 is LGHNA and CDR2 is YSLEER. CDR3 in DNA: TGCGCCAGCAGCCAAAACCGGGCTAGCGGGCAAGTAGGAAACGAGCAGTACTTC. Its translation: CASSQNRASGQVGNEQYF.

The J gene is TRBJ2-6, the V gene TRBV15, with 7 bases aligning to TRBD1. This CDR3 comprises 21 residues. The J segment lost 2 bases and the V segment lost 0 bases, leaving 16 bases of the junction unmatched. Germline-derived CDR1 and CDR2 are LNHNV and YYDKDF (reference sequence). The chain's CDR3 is CATSRERGRVIGLAGANVLTF. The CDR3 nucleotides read TGTGCCACCAGCAGAGAAAGGGGGCGCGTAATAGGTTTAGCTGGGGCCAACGTCCTGACTTTC. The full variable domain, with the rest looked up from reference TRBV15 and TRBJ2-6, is DAMVIQNPRYQVTQFGKPVTLSCSQTLNHNVMYWYQQKSSQAPKLLFHYYDKDFNNEADTPDNFQSRRPNTSFCFLDIRSPGLGDTAMYLCATSRERGRVIGLAGANVLTFGAGSRLTVL.

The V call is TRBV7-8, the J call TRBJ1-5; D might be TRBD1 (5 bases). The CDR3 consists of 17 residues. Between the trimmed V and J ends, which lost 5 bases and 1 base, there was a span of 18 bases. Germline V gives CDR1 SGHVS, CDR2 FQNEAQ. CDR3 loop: CASSVGTPGGSNQPQHF. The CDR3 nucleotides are TGTGCCAGCAGCGTCGGGACTCCCGGCGGGAGCAATCAGCCCCAGCATTTT.

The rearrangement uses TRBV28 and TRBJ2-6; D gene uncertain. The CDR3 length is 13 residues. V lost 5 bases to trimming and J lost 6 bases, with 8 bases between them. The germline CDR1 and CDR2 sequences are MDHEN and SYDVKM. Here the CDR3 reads CASSPASANVLTF. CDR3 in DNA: TGTGCCAGCAGTCCAGCGTCGGCCAACGTCCTGACTTTC. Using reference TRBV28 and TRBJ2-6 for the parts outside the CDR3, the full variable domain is DVKVTQSSRYLVKRTGEKVFLECVQDMDHENMFWYRQDPGLGLRLIYFSYDVKMKEKGDIPEGYSVSREKKERFSLILESASTNQTSMYLCASSPASANVLTFGAGSRLTVL.

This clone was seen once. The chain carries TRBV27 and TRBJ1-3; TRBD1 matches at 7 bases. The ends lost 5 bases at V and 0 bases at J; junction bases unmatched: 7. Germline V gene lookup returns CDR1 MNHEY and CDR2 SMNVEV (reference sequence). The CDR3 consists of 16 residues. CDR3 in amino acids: CASSPRDRASGNTIYF. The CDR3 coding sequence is TGTGCCAGCAGTCCTCGGGACAGAGCCTCTGGAAACACCATATATTTT.

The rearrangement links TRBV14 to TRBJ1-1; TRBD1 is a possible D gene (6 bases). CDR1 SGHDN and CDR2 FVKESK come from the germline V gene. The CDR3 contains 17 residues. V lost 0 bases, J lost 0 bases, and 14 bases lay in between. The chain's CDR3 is CASSQDEGDSMNTEAFF. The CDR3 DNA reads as TGTGCCAGCAGCCAAGATGAGGGGGATAGCATGAACACTGAAGCTTTCTTT.

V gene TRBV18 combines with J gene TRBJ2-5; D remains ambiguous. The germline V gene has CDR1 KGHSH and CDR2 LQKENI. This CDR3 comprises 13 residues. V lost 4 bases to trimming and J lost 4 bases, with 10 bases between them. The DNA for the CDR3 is TGTGCCAGCTCACTCGACTGCGGAGAGACCCAGTACTTC. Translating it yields CASSLDCGETQYF.

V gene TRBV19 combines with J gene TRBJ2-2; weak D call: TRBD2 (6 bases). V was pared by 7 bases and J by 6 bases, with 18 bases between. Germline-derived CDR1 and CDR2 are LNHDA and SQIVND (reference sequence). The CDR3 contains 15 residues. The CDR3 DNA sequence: TGTGCCAGTAATAGACCGGAGGGCCATCCCGGGGAGCTGTTTTTT. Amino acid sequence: CASNRPEGHPGELFF.

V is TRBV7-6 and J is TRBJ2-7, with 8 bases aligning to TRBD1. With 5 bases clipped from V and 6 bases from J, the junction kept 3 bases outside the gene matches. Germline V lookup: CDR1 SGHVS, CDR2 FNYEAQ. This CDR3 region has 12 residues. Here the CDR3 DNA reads TGTGCCAGCAGCGCCACAGGGGGCGAGCAGTACTTC. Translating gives CASSATGGEQYF.

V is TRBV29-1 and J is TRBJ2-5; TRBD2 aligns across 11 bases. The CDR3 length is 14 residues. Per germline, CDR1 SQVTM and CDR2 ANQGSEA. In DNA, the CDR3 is TGCACCCCCGGGCTAGCGGGAGGAGGGGAGACCCAGTACTTC. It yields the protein CTPGLAGGGETQYF. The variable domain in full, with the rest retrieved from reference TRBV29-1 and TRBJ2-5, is SAVISQKPSRDICQRGTSLTIQCQVDSQVTMMFWYRQQPGQSLTLIATANQGSEATYESGFVIDKFPISRPNLTFSTLTVSNMSPEDSSIYLCTPGLAGGGETQYFGPGTRLLVL.